This entry lists 31 T cell receptor beta chains sequenced from one sample in a study of metastatic and nonmetastatic thyroid tumors. The entire patient cohort was treatment-naive prior to thyroid surgery. MiXCR was used by TCRdb to re-call the PCR reads. The table lists tens of thousands of clones, 20% to 25% of them singletons. The specimen sequenced was tumor tissue. All receptors come from a female donor with papillary thyroid cancer or a benign thyroid nodule (not recorded which). Some clones in this sample may be carry-over from other donors' samples.

This clone was detected a few times. This chain joins TRBV27 and TRBJ2-1; the match to TRBD2 covers 8 bases. The V segment lost 4 bases and the J segment 3 bases; nucleotides outside the gene matches: 5. There are 15 residues in the CDR3. Germline CDR1 is MNHEY and CDR2 is SMNVEV (reference sequence). CDR3 sequence: CASSSSSGYYNEQFF. The CDR3 DNA sequence: TGTGCCAGCAGTTCCTCTAGCGGGTACTACAATGAGCAGTTCTTC.

This clone was counted a few times. The rearrangement links TRBV19 to TRBJ1-2; 7 nucleotides align to TRBD1. The CDR3 has 13 residues. Germline CDR1 LNHDA, CDR2 SQIVND (reference sequence). The V segment lost 5 bases and the J segment 5 bases; nucleotides outside the gene matches: 5. In DNA, the CDR3 is TGTGCCAGTAGTCCCGCAGGGGGTTATGGCTACACCTTC. Its translation: CASSPAGGYGYTF.

There are a few counts of this clone. A read error may account for a junction end that differs from germline. The CDR3 loop reads CSSSKAGAPYEQYF. DNA for the CDR3: TGTTCCAGTAGTAAAGCAGGGGCCCCCTACGAGCAGTACTTC. The rearrangement links TRBV19 to TRBJ2-7, with D perhaps matching TRBD1 (6 bases). The CDR3 totals 14 residues. Germline V gene data show CDR1 as LNHDA and CDR2 as SQIVND (reference sequence).

The sample holds one count of this clone. V and J are TRBV20-1 and TRBJ2-1; 15 bases line up with TRBD2. This CDR3 region has 14 residues. CDR1 DFQATT and CDR2 SNEGSKA come from the germline V gene (reference sequence). V lost 6 bases to trimming and J lost 9 bases; unmatched junction nucleotides: 6. The CDR3 spells CSAPGLAGGSEQFF. CDR3 coding DNA: TGCAGTGCGCCGGGACTAGCGGGGGGAAGTGAGCAGTTCTTC.

J is TRBJ2-7 and V is TRBV15; 8 positions agree with TRBD2. V shed 5 bases and J 2 bases; nucleotides not matched to a gene: 11. In germline, CDR1 is LNHNV, CDR2 YYDKDF (reference sequence). The CDR3 runs 16 residues. This chain's CDR3 is CATSSPGLVGTYEQYF. The CDR3 DNA follows: TGTGCCACCAGCTCCCCGGGACTAGTGGGCACCTACGAGCAGTACTTC.

This clone was seen repeatedly, ten times or more. This may be a read error: a much more frequent sequence differs by one nucleotide. The chain links TRBV28 to TRBJ1-2; unclear D gene. Germline CDR1 is MDHEN and CDR2 is SYDVKM. The CDR3 is made up of 14 amino acids. V lost 8 bases to trimming and J lost 7 bases, with 20 bases between them. The DNA of the CDR3 is TGTGCCAGCGGATCCCCGAACAGATACTGTGGCTACACCTTC. Translating gives CASGSPNRYCGYTF.

This clone was seen ten or more times. The chain has TRBV20-1 and TRBJ2-2; no reliable D call. Germline CDR1 is DFQATT and CDR2 is SNEGSKA (reference sequence). V was trimmed by 0 bases and J by 3 bases, leaving 8 bases between them. The CDR3 covers 14 residues. The DNA for the CDR3 is TGCAGTGCTAGAGAGGGGTTTGACACCGGGGAGCTGTTTTTT. It is translated as CSAREGFDTGELFF.

At least ten counts were recorded for this clone. V gene TRBV4-3 combines with J gene TRBJ1-6; weak D call: TRBD1 (5 bases). This CDR3 is built from 16 residues. Trimming shortened V by 0 bases and J by 7 bases, and 13 bases separated the two germline ends. Per germline, CDR1 LGHNA and CDR2 YSLEER. The CDR3 loop reads CASSQDWGTGNSPLHF. The CDR3 DNA reads TGCGCCAGCAGCCAAGATTGGGGGACGGGAAATTCACCCCTCCACTTT.

The chain recombines TRBV20-1 with TRBJ2-7; the match to TRBD2 covers 9 bases. The germline CDR1 and CDR2 sequences are DFQATT and SNEGSKA (reference sequence). The length of the CDR3 is 12 residues. After removal of 0 bases from V and 12 bases from J, the junction contained 6 bases not matched to a gene. CDR3 sequence reads: CSARDLAGVPYF. CDR3 sequence (DNA): TGCAGTGCTAGAGATTTAGCGGGAGTCCCGTACTTC.

This clone was detected only a few times. The V gene is TRBV6-1, the J gene TRBJ1-2; a possible D gene is TRBD1 (6 bases). V lost 3 bases and J 1 base, leaving 9 bases between the germline ends. Germline V gene lookup returns CDR1 MNHNS and CDR2 SASEGT. The CDR3 covers 14 residues. In DNA, the CDR3 is TGTGCCAGCAGTGAGGACAGAGTTAACTATGGCTACACCTTC. Its protein is CASSEDRVNYGYTF.

To note about this clone: A junction end diverges from the germline sequence, so it may reflect a read error. The chain joins TRBV20-1 to TRBJ2-5, with D possibly TRBD1 on 5 matching bases. Germline-derived CDR1 and CDR2 are DFQATT and SNEGSKA (reference sequence). The CDR3 has 12 amino acids. CDR3 protein: CSARDTRETQYF. CDR3 in DNA: TGCAGTGCTAGGGACACACGAGAGACACAGTACTTC.

J is TRBJ1-2 and V is TRBV29-1; no firm D call. This CDR3 has 10 amino acids. Germline loops: CDR1 SQVTM, CDR2 ANQGSEA. Trimming removed 0 bases from V and 6 bases from J, with 2 bases in between. Here the CDR3 reads CSVEDNGYTF. The CDR3, as DNA: TGCAGCGTTGAAGATAATGGCTACACCTTC.

The rearrangement links TRBV20-1 to TRBJ2-2; no clear D. Germline V lookup: CDR1 DFQATT, CDR2 SNEGSKA (reference sequence). The CDR3 consists of 15 residues. Trimming removed 4 bases from V and 3 bases from J, with 15 bases in between. For the CDR3, the DNA is TGCAGTGCTACCCCCCACAAGCGACACACCGGGGAGCTGTTTTTT. Protein sequence: CSATPHKRHTGELFF.

V is TRBV6-2 or TRBV6-3 and J is TRBJ2-7, with D possibly being TRBD2 (6 bases). The CDR3 extends over 13 amino acids. Germline CDR1 MNHEY, CDR2 SVGEGT. V was shortened by 3 bases and J by 5 bases, with 11 bases between the two germline ends. The DNA for the CDR3 is TGTGCCAGCAGTTATCGGGAGCCCCACGAGCAGTACTTC. It yields the protein CASSYREPHEQYF.

This clone was detected many times. J is TRBJ2-2 and V is TRBV12-3 or TRBV12-4; D is perhaps TRBD1 or TRBD2 (7 bases each). The CDR3 is 18 amino acids. Trimming shortened V by 8 bases and J by 2 bases, and 24 bases separated the two germline ends. CDR3 DNA: TGTGCCAGCGCTTCCGCGGGAGCCGGGACAGCAAACACCGGGGAGCTGTTTTTT. Its translation is CASASAGAGTANTGELFF.

The rearrangement links TRBV6-1 to TRBJ2-3; 7 bases map to TRBD2. CDR3 size: 15 residues. The germline gives CDR1 MNHNS, CDR2 SASEGT. The ends lost 2 bases at V and 0 bases at J; junction bases unmatched: 2. CDR3 region: CASSEIAGSTDTQYF. CDR3 DNA sequence: TGTGCCAGCAGTGAAATAGCGGGTAGCACAGATACGCAGTATTTT.

There are a few counts of this clone. The chain's CDR3 is CASSSQGFDSPLHF. In DNA form, the CDR3 reads TGTGCCAGCAGTTCACAGGGTTTCGATTCACCCCTCCACTTT. This chain connects TRBV27 to TRBJ1-6, with TRBD1 as a possible D gene (6 bases). The CDR3 has 14 residues. Trimming stripped 4 bases from V and 8 bases from J, with 12 bases between. Germline CDR1 reads MNHEY; CDR2 reads SMNVEV (reference sequence).

J is TRBJ2-5 and V is TRBV3-1, with 8 positions matching TRBD2. With V trimmed by 3 bases and J by 5 bases, 14 bases remained unmatched. The CDR3 runs to 17 residues. CDR1 is LGHDT and CDR2 is YNNKEL in the germline V gene (reference sequence). For the CDR3, the DNA is TGTGCCAGCAGCCAGCGGACTAGCACTTTCCTCGCGGAGACCCAGTACTTC. This sequence encodes CASSQRTSTFLAETQYF.

This clone was counted at least ten times. The chain is built from TRBV4-1 and TRBJ2-7; D may correspond to TRBD1 or TRBD2 (5 bases each). V dropped 5 bases and J dropped 1 base, with 15 bases sitting between them. Germline assignment: CDR1 MGHRA and CDR2 YSYEKL. This CDR3 spans 15 amino acids. This chain's CDR3 is CASSNPGDGSYEQYF. The CDR3 region has the DNA TGCGCCAGCAGCAACCCTGGGGACGGGTCCTACGAGCAGTACTTC.

This clone showed up many times. DNA for the CDR3: TGTGCCAGCTCACCACCTTTAGCGGGCCCCTACAATGAGCAGTTCTTC. Amino acids: CASSPPLAGPYNEQFF. The genes are TRBV18 and TRBJ2-1, with 7 bases that match TRBD2. J gave up 2 bases and V 0 bases, and 4 bases lay outside the gene matches. This CDR3 has 16 amino acids. CDR1 KGHSH and CDR2 LQKENI come from the germline V gene. The whole variable domain, filled in from reference TRBV18 and TRBJ2-1, reads NAGVMQNPRHLVRRRGQEARLRCSPMKGHSHVYWYRQLPEEGLKFMVYLQKENIIDESGMPKERFSAEFPKEGPSILRIQQVVRGDSAAYFCASSPPLAGPYNEQFFGPGTRLTVL.

The table lists this clone with a few counts. The genes are TRBV4-2 and TRBJ2-7; 7 nucleotides agree with TRBD2. V shed 5 bases and J 7 bases; nucleotides not matched to a gene: 8. CDR1 and CDR2 (germline): LGHNA, YNFKEQ. This CDR3 comprises 13 residues. The CDR3 bases are TGTGCCAGCAGCGTCGACGCGGGGGAGGAGCAGTACTTC. It codes for CASSVDAGEEQYF.

This clone was recorded many times. The chain links TRBV18 to TRBJ1-3; 7 bases match TRBD1. V lost 3 bases, J lost 7 bases, and 9 bases stayed unmatched. The CDR3 is 15 amino acids. Germline assignment: CDR1 KGHSH and CDR2 LQKENI. In DNA, the CDR3 is TGTGCCAGCTCACCCCCGACAGGGAGAGGGAACACCATATATTTT. Translating gives CASSPPTGRGNTIYF.

This clone was observed a handful of times. The chain carries TRBV6-1 and TRBJ1-5; the D gene is possibly TRBD1 (5 bases). Germline loops: CDR1 MNHNS, CDR2 SASEGT. V was pared by 5 bases and J by 0 bases, with 14 bases between. This CDR3 is 16 amino acids long. CDR3 sequence (DNA): TGTGCCAGCAGTACAGGTCCTGGTTATAGCAATCAGCCCCAGCATTTT. It codes for CASSTGPGYSNQPQHF.

This clone was observed many times. The chain uses TRBV28 and TRBJ2-7; 7 nucleotides match TRBD1. The CDR3 runs to 15 residues. CDR1 and CDR2 (germline): MDHEN, SYDVKM. The junction had 8 bases not matched to a gene; V was cut back by 4 bases and J by 2 bases. CDR3 nucleotides: TGTGCCAGCAGTTCTACAGGGGCCGGGCCCTACGAGCAGTACTTC. This gives the protein CASSSTGAGPYEQYF.

V usage is TRBV20-1 and J usage is TRBJ2-3; no definite D call. Germline CDR1 DFQATT, CDR2 SNEGSKA (reference sequence). With 0 bases removed from V and 2 bases from J, the gap between germline ends came to 3 bases. The CDR3 runs to 12 residues. The CDR3: CSARDYTDTQYF. In nucleotides, the CDR3 is TGCAGTGCTAGAGACTACACAGATACGCAGTATTTT.

J is TRBJ1-1 and V is TRBV13; 8 bases line up with TRBD1. This CDR3 contains 16 residues. Losses at the gene ends were 2 bases for V and 1 base for J; bases not matched to a gene: 6. CDR1 and CDR2 (germline): PRHDT, FYEKMQ (reference sequence). CDR3: CASSLPRTGRNTEAFF. DNA of the CDR3: TGTGCCAGCAGCTTACCCCGGACAGGGAGGAACACTGAAGCTTTCTTT.

The V and J genes are TRBV7-3 and TRBJ2-1, with a tentative D call TRBD2 (5 bases). Trimming stripped 2 bases from V and 6 bases from J, with 11 bases between. The CDR3 is made up of 14 amino acids. Germline V gene data show CDR1 as SGHTA and CDR2 as FQGTGA. For the CDR3, the DNA is TGTGCCAGCAGCTTAGTGGGAGAACCCAATGAGCAGTTCTTC. This codes for CASSLVGEPNEQFF.

In its sample, this clone was seen many times. The chain uses TRBV19 and TRBJ1-1; TRBD1 agrees at 11 bases. This CDR3 is 16 amino acids long. The J segment lost 3 bases and the V segment lost 3 bases, leaving 6 bases of the junction unmatched. In germline, CDR1 is LNHDA, CDR2 SQIVND (reference sequence). The CDR3 loop is CASSIRTGGSDTEAFF. In DNA form, the CDR3 reads TGTGCCAGTAGTATCCGGACAGGGGGCTCTGACACTGAAGCTTTCTTT.

The chain combines TRBV19 with TRBJ1-2, with 7 positions matching TRBD1. This CDR3 contains 15 residues. V trimming: 7 bases; J trimming: 0 bases; junction bases outside the gene matches: 8. CDR1 is LNHDA and CDR2 is SQIVND in the germline V gene (reference sequence). The CDR3 is CASTLHRGPNYGYTF. CDR3 bases: TGTGCCAGTACCCTACACAGGGGCCCTAACTATGGCTACACCTTC. The whole variable domain, filled in from reference TRBV19 and TRBJ1-2, reads DGGITQSPKYLFRKEGQNVTLSCEQNLNHDAMYWYRQDPGQGLRLIYYSQIVNDFQKGDIAEGYSVSREKKESFPLTVTSAQKNPTAFYLCASTLHRGPNYGYTFGSGTRLTVV.

This clone has a handful of counts. The chain joins TRBV6-1 to TRBJ2-2; 10 bases match TRBD2. In germline, CDR1 is MNHNS, CDR2 SASEGT. V was pared by 7 bases and J by 1 base, with 6 bases of the junction left unmatched. The CDR3 covers 16 residues. CDR3 sequence (DNA): TGTGCCAGCAAGAGCGGGAGGGCCGGGAACACCGGGGAGCTGTTTTTT. Protein sequence: CASKSGRAGNTGELFF.

This clone rates as medium-sized. This chain connects TRBV6-5 to TRBJ1-6; D might be TRBD1 (5 bases). There are 18 residues in the CDR3. Deletions cut 6 bases from V and 6 bases from J, with 24 bases between. Germline lookup yields CDR1 MNHEY and CDR2 SVGAGI. The CDR3 region has the DNA TGTGCCAGCAGCCCCGGGACGAATCTTCTGGTTCGTAATTCACCCCTCCACTTT. Its protein is CASSPGTNLLVRNSPLHF.